This is a list of T cell receptor beta chains from one sample in a study of monozygotic twins with inflammatory bowel disease. No DNA is given; TCRdb re-called the 5' RACE reads and lists each CDR3 protein once. The sample data list 440,000 or so distinct CDR3 sequences. Sequenced input: blood. The receptor source for this set is a human donor with ulcerative colitis or Crohn's disease, or a healthy co-twin of an affected twin (not recorded which). CDR3s include the opening cysteine and the closing phenylalanine or tryptophan. Each record gives: J gene, V gene, CDR3 protein.

J: TRBJ2-3
V: TRBV5-4
CDR3: CASSTLAGGSDTQYF

J: TRBJ2-7
V: TRBV6-2/TRBV6-3
CDR3: CASSRTGGDAYEQYF

J: TRBJ2-1
V: TRBV24-1
CDR3: CATTGDHNEQFF

J: TRBJ1-2
V: TRBV5-1
CDR3: CASSNPGDREANYGYTF

J: TRBJ1-5
V: TRBV4-1
CDR3: CASSQDTPPTASTNQPQHF

J: TRBJ2-7
V: TRBV4-1
CDR3: CASSQVRTSAYEQYF

J: TRBJ2-7
V: TRBV2
CDR3: CASTRGTFYEQYF

J: TRBJ1-6
V: TRBV11-2
CDR3: CASSLRGAQGKSPLHF

J: TRBJ1-1
V: TRBV5-1
CDR3: CASSLIPTGYTEAFF

J: TRBJ2-1
V: TRBV7-9
CDR3: CASSLGGRFPYNEQFF

J: TRBJ1-4
V: TRBV30
CDR3: CACSLAQSNEKLFF

J: TRBJ1-2
V: TRBV7-9
CDR3: CASSRQSYVYTF

J: TRBJ2-7
V: TRBV4-1
CDR3: CASSQGPGLAYEQYF

J: TRBJ2-1
V: TRBV29-1
CDR3: CSVRSRIAAEQFF

J: TRBJ1-1
V: TRBV5-5
CDR3: CASSLEDPAYTEAFF

J: TRBJ2-7
V: TRBV3-1
CDR3: CASSQARASYEQYF

J: TRBJ1-1
V: TRBV28
CDR3: CASPPAGFSTEAFF

J: TRBJ2-3
V: TRBV10-3
CDR3: CAITQTSGSDTQYF

J: TRBJ2-1
V: TRBV6-1
CDR3: CASRPGLVTFNEQFF

J: TRBJ2-1
V: TRBV11-1
CDR3: CASSLDPGVTYNEQFF

J: TRBJ2-3
V: TRBV5-6
CDR3: CASSLKLTEGGDTQYF

J: TRBJ2-1
V: TRBV20-1
CDR3: CSARTVSGKGSYNEQFF

J: TRBJ2-5
V: TRBV19
CDR3: CASSLAGAAGETQYF

J: TRBJ1-2
V: TRBV20-1
CDR3: CSFDPEGGYGYTF

J: TRBJ2-5
V: TRBV30
CDR3: CAWSVRDGETQYF

J: TRBJ1-2
V: TRBV12-3/TRBV12-4
CDR3: CASSPDRNRGFYGYTF

J: TRBJ2-7
V: TRBV6-1
CDR3: CASSATGTGINEQYF

J: TRBJ2-3
V: TRBV3-1
CDR3: CASSRGLAGGWSTDTQYF